A single sample is the source of the 14 T cell receptor beta chains below, sequenced in a study of cytomegalovirus exposure and HLA in healthy donors. Clones were read by immunoSEQ multiplex PCR, and TCRdb kept only the in-frame ones, dropping some. The table has a few hundred thousand clones, 86% seen once. Source material: PBMCs. Every receptor here comes from a woman between 18 and 29 years old in good health and CMV-seronegative.

The gene calls are TRBV27 and TRBJ2-7, with a weak D call TRBD1 (5 bases). Germline CDR1 is MNHEY and CDR2 is SMNVEV (reference sequence). V lost 0 bases, J lost 0 bases, and 9 bases lay in between. The CDR3 has 15 amino acids. CDR3 loop: CASSLSWGFSYEQYF. The CDR3 bases are TGTGCCAGCAGTTTATCGTGGGGCTTCTCCTACGAGCAGTACTTC.

This clone turned up a few times. This rearrangement joins TRBV27 to TRBJ1-5; 8 nucleotides line up with TRBD1. Trimming took 5 bases from V and 6 from J; bases not matched to a gene: 15. CDR1 is MNHEY, CDR2 SMNVEV, per germline (reference sequence). This CDR3 has 17 residues. CDR3: CASSPSRTGKERQPQHF. The CDR3 nucleotides read TGTGCCAGCAGTCCATCAAGGACAGGGAAAGAGCGTCAGCCCCAGCATTTT.

The chain recombines TRBV5-1 with TRBJ2-7, with a tentative D call TRBD1 (5 bases). The V gene's germline CDR1 is SGHRS and CDR2 YFSETQ. Trimming cost V 1 base and J 3 bases, with 14 bases left between them. The CDR3 loop spans 15 amino acids. CDR3 loop: CASSLLSTVYYEQYF. The CDR3 DNA reads TGCGCCAGCAGCTTGTTATCGACAGTGTACTACGAGCAGTACTTC.

The V and J genes are TRBV6-1 and TRBJ1-5, with D uncertain. The V gene's germline CDR1 is MNHNS and CDR2 SASEGT. The CDR3 is 16 amino acids. The germline V and J ends were trimmed by 0 bases and 8 bases, with 17 bases remaining between them. CDR3 sequence (DNA): TGTGCCAGCAGTGAAGCTCGCGGGCCCGTCGAGGAGCCCCAGCATTTT. This translates into CASSEARGPVEEPQHF.

J is TRBJ1-1 and V is TRBV10-2, with D perhaps TRBD1 (6 bases). This CDR3 contains 13 residues. Trimming took 1 base from V and 11 from J, leaving 14 bases between them. From germline, CDR1 is WSHSY and CDR2 SAAADI. The CDR3 sequence: CASSEYRDANAFF. The CDR3 DNA is TGCGCCAGCAGTGAGTACAGGGATGCGAACGCTTTCTTT.

This clone appeared a single time. V is TRBV2 and J is TRBJ2-1; 8 nucleotides line up with TRBD2. CDR3 length: 16 amino acids. J was trimmed by 7 bases and V by 2 bases; bases with no gene match: 10. Germline assignment: CDR1 SNHLY and CDR2 FYNNEI. Written as DNA, the CDR3 is TGTGCCAGCAGTGAATCGGGGGGGCCTCCTCAGAATGAGCAGTTCTTC. Its protein is CASSESGGPPQNEQFF.

The chain links TRBV27 to TRBJ1-1, with D uncertain. V shed 7 bases and J shed 1 base, with 13 bases lying between them. The germline V gene has CDR1 MNHEY and CDR2 SMNVEV (reference sequence). This CDR3 is 14 amino acids long. The CDR3 is CASNLLSGNTEAFF. CDR3 DNA: TGTGCCAGCAACCTCCTTTCGGGGAACACTGAAGCTTTCTTT.

The genes are TRBV27 and TRBJ2-3, with a tentative D call TRBD2 (7 bases). V lost 0 bases and J lost 2, with 15 bases in between. This CDR3 has 17 amino acids. The germline V gene has CDR1 MNHEY and CDR2 SMNVEV (reference sequence). CDR3 region: CASSLSSQGRVTDTQYF. CDR3 nucleotides: TGTGCCAGCAGTTTATCTAGCCAGGGGAGGGTCACAGATACGCAGTATTTT.

The genes are TRBV4-1 and TRBJ2-7; D is ambiguous. The CDR3 contains 16 residues. Trimming took 0 bases from V and 0 from J, leaving 12 bases between them. Germline loops: CDR1 MGHRA, CDR2 YSYEKL. CDR3 sequence reads: CASSQDEALSSYEQYF. The CDR3 DNA reads TGCGCCAGCAGCCAAGATGAGGCGTTGAGCTCCTACGAGCAGTACTTC.

On this clone itself: This CDR3 is also generated by other DNA sequences in the sample. This chain uses TRBV30 with TRBJ1-6, with 11 bases fitting TRBD1. CDR1 is GTSNPN and CDR2 is SVGIG in the germline V gene (reference sequence). V was pared by 0 bases and J by 7 bases, with 2 bases of the junction left unmatched. The CDR3 has 15 amino acids. DNA for the CDR3: TGTGCCTGGAGTGTACGGGACAGGGGGAATTCACCCCTCCACTTT. It is translated as CAWSVRDRGNSPLHF. Together with reference TRBV30 and TRBJ1-6, the CDR3 gives the full variable domain: SQTIHQWPATLVQPVGSPLSLECTVEGTSNPNLYWYRQAAGRGLQLLFYSVGIGQISSEVPQNLSASRPQDRQFILSSKKLLLSDSGFYLCAWSVRDRGNSPLHFGNGTRLTVT.

The chain couples TRBV7-9 to TRBJ1-1, with 8 nucleotides matching TRBD1. The J segment lost 0 bases and the V segment lost 6 bases, leaving 9 bases of the junction unmatched. CDR1 and CDR2 from the germline V gene are SEHNR and FQNEAQ (reference sequence). This CDR3 has 16 residues. CDR3: CASRGSRTGMNTEAFF. The CDR3 region has the DNA TGTGCCAGCAGAGGAAGTAGGACAGGGATGAACACTGAAGCTTTCTTT.

The CDR3 loop is CASSLGGDSYMNTEAFF. As DNA, the CDR3 is TGTGCCAGCAGCTTAGGGGGGGACAGCTACATGAACACTGAAGCTTTCTTT. This chain joins TRBV7-9 and TRBJ1-1; TRBD1 agrees at 7 bases. V was clipped by 1 base and J by 0 bases; unmatched bases: 8. This CDR3 has 17 residues. Germline V gene sequence: CDR1 SEHNR, CDR2 FQNEAQ (reference sequence).

The chain combines TRBV7-9 with TRBJ2-5, with 8 bases fitting TRBD2. CDR1 is SEHNR, CDR2 FQNEAQ, per germline (reference sequence). Losses at the gene ends were 5 bases for V and 4 bases for J; bases not matched to a gene: 12. The CDR3 has 16 residues. In nucleotides, the CDR3 is TGTGCCAGCAGCACATCCGCTAGCGGGTCGGGAGAGACCCAGTACTTC. This codes for CASSTSASGSGETQYF. The variable domain in full, completed from reference TRBV7-9 and TRBJ2-5, reads DTGVSQNPRHKITKRGQNVTFRCDPISEHNRLYWYRQTLGQGPEFLTYFQNEAQLEKSRLLSDRFSAERPKGSFSTLEIQRTEQGDSAMYLCASSTSASGSGETQYFGPGTRLLVL.

CDR3 protein: CASSYSGQGANIQYF. The CDR3 DNA follows: TGTGCCAGCAGTTACTCTGGACAGGGGGCAAACATTCAGTACTTC. The chain combines TRBV6-6 with TRBJ2-4; TRBD1 agrees at 11 bases. With V trimmed by 0 bases and J by 6 bases, 1 base remained unmatched. The length of the CDR3 is 15 residues. Germline lookup yields CDR1 MNHNY and CDR2 SVGAGI (reference sequence).